The T cell receptor beta chain under discussion was sequenced for a study of blood T cell repertoires in COVID-19. As for the study in general: Donors in the United States, Italy and Spain gave samples during acute or convalescent COVID-19.

Seattle's cohort entered during active infection and was followed longitudinally. Assay used: immunoSEQ multiplex PCR; TCRdb lists only in-frame clones, some missing. The sample shows 60,000 to 85,000 clones, roughly 84% of them seen only once. Germline V CDR1 and CDR2: KGHSH, LQKENI. V dropped 3 bases and J dropped 3 bases, with 12 bases sitting between them. CDR3 length: 14 amino acids. The source of this sequence is a man aged 60 to 75 with COVID-19, enrolled during active disease. Material: peripheral blood. V gene TRBV18 combines with J gene TRBJ2-7; TRBD2 is a possible D gene (6 bases). The CDR3 region is CASSPLGGDYEQYF. Written as DNA, the CDR3 is TGTGCCAGCTCACCTTTAGGAGGGGACTACGAGCAGTACTTC.